This T cell receptor (beta chain) was recovered during a study of T cell responses to AZD1222 COVID-19 vaccine. This clone has only one observation. No antigen is known for it. Broader study findings: Repertoires in all cases were sampled only once the peak T cell response had passed. It was only a handful of AZD1222 recipients who were seropositive at baseline. Donors in the cohort were predominantly white British and more often female, and clonal diversity was possibly underestimated.

Libraries were prepared by immunoSEQ multiplex PCR; TCRdb keeps only in-frame clonotypes and omits some of them. The sample records around 99,000 clones, 90% to 95% being singletons. The material sequenced was peripheral blood, taken on day 0 of AZD1222 vaccination. This TCR was sampled from an adult in good health.

The CDR3 sequence: CASGWTGGPYEQYF. The CDR3 coding sequence is TGTGCCAGCGGATGGACAGGGGGCCCTTACGAGCAGTACTTC. The chain uses TRBV6-5 and TRBJ2-7, with 11 bases that match TRBD1. Trimming took 8 bases from V and 4 from J; bases not matched to a gene: 7. Germline V gene data show CDR1 as MNHEY and CDR2 as SVGAGI. The CDR3 totals 14 residues.